This paragraph covers one T cell receptor (beta chain) sequence. Its antigen remains unidentified. CDR3 size: 16 residues. The data derive from a study of OX40 agonist ivuxolimab in advanced cancers. Study details: The mean age was roughly 60 years, ranging from roughly 23 to 79, with over 70% of participants male. Three patients had partial responses: one hepatocellular carcinoma, two cutaneous melanoma. Study conclusions and caveats: Clonal expansion by week 6 occurred in CD4+ and CD8+ blood T cells (at 0.1 to 3.0 mg/kg).

Sequenced by immunoSEQ multiplex PCR; TCRdb stores in-frame clones only, minus some. This sample has tens of thousands of clones, with roughly 84% found just once. The chain couples TRBV1 to TRBJ2-7; no check of the table's D call, TRBD2, against the DNA was made. TRBV1 represents a pseudogene. The receptor was isolated from an adult with an advanced solid tumor such as melanoma, head and neck, liver or kidney cancer. Sequencing used CD4+ or CD8+ T cells sorted from blood, obtained in a trial of the OX40 agonist ivuxolimab. The CDR3 coding sequence is TGCACCAGCAGCTCCGGCCGTGCGGGCAGCTCCTACGAGCAGTACTTC. It translates to CTSSSGRAGSSYEQYF.